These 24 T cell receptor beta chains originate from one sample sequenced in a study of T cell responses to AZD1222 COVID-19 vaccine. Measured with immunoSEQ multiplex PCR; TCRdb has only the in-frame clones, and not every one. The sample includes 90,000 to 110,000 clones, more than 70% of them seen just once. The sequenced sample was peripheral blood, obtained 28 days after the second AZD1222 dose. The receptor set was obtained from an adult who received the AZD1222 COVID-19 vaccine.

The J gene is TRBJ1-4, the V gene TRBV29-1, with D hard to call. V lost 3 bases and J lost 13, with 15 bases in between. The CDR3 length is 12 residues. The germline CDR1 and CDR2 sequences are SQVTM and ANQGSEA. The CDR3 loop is CSVDHEDHGLFF. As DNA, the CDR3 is TGCAGCGTTGACCACGAAGACCATGGACTGTTTTTT.

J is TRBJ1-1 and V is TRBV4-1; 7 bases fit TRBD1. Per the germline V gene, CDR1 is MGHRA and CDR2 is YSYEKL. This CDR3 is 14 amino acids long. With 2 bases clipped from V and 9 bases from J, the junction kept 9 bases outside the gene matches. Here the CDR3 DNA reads TGCGCCAGCAGCCAACCCGGTCAGGGGGTGAAAGCTTTCTTT. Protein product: CASSQPGQGVKAFF.

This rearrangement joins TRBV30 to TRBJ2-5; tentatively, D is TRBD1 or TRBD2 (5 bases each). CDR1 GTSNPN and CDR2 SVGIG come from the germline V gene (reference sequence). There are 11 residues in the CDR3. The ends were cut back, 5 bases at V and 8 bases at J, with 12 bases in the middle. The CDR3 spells CAWQAGSTQYF. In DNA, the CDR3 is TGTGCCTGGCAAGCAGGGAGCACCCAGTACTTC. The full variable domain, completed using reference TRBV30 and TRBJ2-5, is SQTIHQWPATLVQPVGSPLSLECTVEGTSNPNLYWYRQAAGRGLQLLFYSVGIGQISSEVPQNLSASRPQDRQFILSSKKLLLSDSGFYLCAWQAGSTQYFGPGTRLLVL.

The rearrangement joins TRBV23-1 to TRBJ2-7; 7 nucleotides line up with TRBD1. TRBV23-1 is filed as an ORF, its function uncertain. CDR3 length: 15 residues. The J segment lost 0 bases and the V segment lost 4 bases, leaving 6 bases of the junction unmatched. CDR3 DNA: TGCGCCAGCAGTCCCCTCCGACAGGGCTCCTACGAGCAGTACTTC. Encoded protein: CASSPLRQGSYEQYF.

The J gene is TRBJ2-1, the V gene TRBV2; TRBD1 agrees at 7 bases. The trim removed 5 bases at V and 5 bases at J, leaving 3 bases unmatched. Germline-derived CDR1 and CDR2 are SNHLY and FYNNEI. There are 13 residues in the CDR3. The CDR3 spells CASSPGTDNEQFF. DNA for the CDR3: TGTGCCAGCAGTCCCGGGACAGACAATGAGCAGTTCTTC.

The CDR3 nucleotides read TGTGCCAGTACCAGGCAAAATCAGCCCCAGCATTTT. Amino acids: CASTRQNQPQHF. The chain has TRBV19 and TRBJ1-5, with unresolved D. V was cut by 7 bases and J by 4 bases, with 8 bases left in between. The CDR3 is 12 residues long. CDR1 and CDR2 from the germline V gene are LNHDA and SQIVND (reference sequence).

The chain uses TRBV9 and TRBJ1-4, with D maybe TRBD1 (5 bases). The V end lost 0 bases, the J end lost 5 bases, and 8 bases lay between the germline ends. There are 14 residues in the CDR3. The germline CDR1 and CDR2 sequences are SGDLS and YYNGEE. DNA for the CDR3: TGTGCCAGCAGCGTAGGGGGGGTGAATGAAAAACTGTTTTTT. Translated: CASSVGGVNEKLFF.

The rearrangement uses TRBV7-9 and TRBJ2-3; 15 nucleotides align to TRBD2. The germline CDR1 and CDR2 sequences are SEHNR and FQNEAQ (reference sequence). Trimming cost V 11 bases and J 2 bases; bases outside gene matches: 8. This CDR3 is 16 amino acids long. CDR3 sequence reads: CAAGGLAGGSTDTQYF. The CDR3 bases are TGTGCCGCGGGCGGACTAGCGGGGGGGTCCACAGATACGCAGTATTTT.

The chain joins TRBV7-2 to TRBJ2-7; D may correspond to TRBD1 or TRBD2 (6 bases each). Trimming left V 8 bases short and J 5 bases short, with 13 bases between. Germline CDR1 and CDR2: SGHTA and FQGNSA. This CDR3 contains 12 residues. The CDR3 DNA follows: TGTGCCAGCGAAGGGGGGCGGGACGAGCAGTACTTC. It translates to CASEGGRDEQYF.

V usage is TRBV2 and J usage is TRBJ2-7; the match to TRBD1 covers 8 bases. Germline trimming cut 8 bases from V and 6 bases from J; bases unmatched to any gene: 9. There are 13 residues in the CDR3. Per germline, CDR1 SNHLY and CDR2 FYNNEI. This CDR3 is CASLRGQMIEQYF. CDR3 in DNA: TGTGCCAGCCTCAGGGGGCAAATGATCGAGCAGTACTTC.

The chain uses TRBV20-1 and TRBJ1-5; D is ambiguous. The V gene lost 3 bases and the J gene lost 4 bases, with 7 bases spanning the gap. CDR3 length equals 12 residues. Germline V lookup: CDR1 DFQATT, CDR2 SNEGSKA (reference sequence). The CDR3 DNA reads TGCAGTGCTAGTCGCCAGAATCAGCCCCAGCATTTT. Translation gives CSASRQNQPQHF.

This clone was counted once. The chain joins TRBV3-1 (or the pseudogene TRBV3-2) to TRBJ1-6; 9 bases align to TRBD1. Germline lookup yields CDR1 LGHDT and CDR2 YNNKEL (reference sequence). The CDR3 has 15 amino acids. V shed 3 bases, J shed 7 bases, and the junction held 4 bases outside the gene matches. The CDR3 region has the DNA TGTGCCAGCAGCCAGAAAGGACAGGGGAATTCACCCCTCCACTTT. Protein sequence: CASSQKGQGNSPLHF.

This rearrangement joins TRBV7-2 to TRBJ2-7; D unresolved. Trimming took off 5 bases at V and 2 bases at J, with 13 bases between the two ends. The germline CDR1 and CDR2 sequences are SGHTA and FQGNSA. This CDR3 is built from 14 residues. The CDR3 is CASSPPLRPYEQYF. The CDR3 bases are TGTGCCAGCAGCCCCCCGTTGAGACCCTACGAGCAGTACTTC.

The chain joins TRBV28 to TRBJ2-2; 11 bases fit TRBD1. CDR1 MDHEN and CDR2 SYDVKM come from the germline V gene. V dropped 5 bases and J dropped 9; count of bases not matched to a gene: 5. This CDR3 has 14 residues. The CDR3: CASSGDRGNRELFF. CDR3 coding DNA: TGTGCCAGCAGTGGGGACAGGGGGAACCGGGAGCTGTTTTTT.

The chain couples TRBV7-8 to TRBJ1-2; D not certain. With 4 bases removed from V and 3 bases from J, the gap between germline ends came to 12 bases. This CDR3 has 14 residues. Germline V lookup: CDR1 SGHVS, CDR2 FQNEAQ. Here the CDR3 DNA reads TGTGCCAGCAGCTGGGCCCGGTCGGACTATGGCTACACCTTC. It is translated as CASSWARSDYGYTF.

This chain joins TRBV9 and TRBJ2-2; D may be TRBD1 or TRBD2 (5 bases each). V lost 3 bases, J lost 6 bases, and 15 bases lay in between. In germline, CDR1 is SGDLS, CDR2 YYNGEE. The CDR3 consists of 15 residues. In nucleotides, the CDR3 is TGTGCCAGCAGCGCGACACGGAGAGGGGCCGGGGAGCTGTTTTTT. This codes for CASSATRRGAGELFF. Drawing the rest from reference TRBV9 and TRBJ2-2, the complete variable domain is DSGVTQTPKHLITATGQRVTLRCSPRSGDLSVYWYQQSLDQGLQFLIQYYNGEERAKGNILERFSAQQFPDLHSELNLSSLELGDSALYFCASSATRRGAGELFFGEGSRLTVL.

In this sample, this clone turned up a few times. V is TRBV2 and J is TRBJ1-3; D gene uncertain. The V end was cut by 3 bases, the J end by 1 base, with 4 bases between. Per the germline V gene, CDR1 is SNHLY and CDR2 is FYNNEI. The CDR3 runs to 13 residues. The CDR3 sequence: CASSDMSGNTIYF. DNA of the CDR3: TGTGCCAGCAGTGATATGTCTGGAAACACCATATATTTT.

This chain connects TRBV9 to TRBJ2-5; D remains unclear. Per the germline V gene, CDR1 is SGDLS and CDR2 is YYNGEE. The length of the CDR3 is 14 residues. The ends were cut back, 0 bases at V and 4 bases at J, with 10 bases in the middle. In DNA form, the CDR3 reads TGTGCCAGCAGCGTAGGTGGGTCGCGAGAGACCCAGTACTTC. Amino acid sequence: CASSVGGSRETQYF.

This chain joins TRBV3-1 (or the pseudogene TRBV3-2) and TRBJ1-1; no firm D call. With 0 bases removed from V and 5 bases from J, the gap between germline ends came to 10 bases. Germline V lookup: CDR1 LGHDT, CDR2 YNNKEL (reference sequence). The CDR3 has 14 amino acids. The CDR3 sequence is CASSQDGIRTEAFF. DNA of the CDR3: TGTGCCAGCAGCCAAGATGGGATACGAACTGAAGCTTTCTTT.

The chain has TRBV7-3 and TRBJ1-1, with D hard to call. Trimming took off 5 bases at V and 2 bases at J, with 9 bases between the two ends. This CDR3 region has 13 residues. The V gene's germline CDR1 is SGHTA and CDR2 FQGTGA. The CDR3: CASSPGLNTEAFF. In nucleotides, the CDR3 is TGTGCCAGCAGCCCTGGACTAAACACTGAAGCTTTCTTT.

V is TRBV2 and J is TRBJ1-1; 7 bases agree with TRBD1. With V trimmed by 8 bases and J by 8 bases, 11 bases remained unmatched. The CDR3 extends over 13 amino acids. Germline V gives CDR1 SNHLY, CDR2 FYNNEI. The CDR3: CASAYRDSGEAFF. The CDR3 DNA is TGTGCCAGCGCCTACCGGGACAGTGGGGAAGCTTTCTTT.

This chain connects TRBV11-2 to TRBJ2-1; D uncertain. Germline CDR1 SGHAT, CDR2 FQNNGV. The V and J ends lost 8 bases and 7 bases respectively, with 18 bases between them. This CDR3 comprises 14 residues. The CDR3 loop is CASGLPWSKNEQFF. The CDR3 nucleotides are TGTGCCAGCGGTCTCCCATGGTCTAAGAATGAGCAGTTCTTC.

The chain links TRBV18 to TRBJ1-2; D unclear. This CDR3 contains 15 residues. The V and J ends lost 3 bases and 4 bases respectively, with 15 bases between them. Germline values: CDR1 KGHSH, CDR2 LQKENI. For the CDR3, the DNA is TGTGCCAGCTCACCTAACTCGGGAAGAGGCTATGGCTACACCTTC. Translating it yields CASSPNSGRGYGYTF.

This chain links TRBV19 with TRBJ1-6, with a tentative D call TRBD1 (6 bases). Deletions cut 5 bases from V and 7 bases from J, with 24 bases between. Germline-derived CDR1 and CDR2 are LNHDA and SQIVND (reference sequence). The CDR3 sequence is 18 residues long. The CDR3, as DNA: TGTGCCAGTAGTCCAGGGGTCTTTACCATGGCACAGAATTCACCCCTCCACTTT. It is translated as CASSPGVFTMAQNSPLHF.